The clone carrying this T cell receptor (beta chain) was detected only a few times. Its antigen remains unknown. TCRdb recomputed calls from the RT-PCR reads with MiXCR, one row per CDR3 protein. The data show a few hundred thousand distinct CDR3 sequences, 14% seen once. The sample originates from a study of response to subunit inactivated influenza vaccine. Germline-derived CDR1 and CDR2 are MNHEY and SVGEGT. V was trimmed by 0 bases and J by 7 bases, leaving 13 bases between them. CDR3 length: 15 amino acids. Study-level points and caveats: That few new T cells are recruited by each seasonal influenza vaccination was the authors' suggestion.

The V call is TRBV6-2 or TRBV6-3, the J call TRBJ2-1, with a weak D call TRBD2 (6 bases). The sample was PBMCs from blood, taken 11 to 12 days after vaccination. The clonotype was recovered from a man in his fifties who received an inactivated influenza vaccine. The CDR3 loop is CASSYSGGSGNEQFF. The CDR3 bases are TGTGCCAGCAGTTACTCGGGAGGCTCTGGGAATGAGCAGTTCTTC.